The TCR beta chain described here comes from a study of blood T cell repertoires in COVID-19. Study-level background: Sites in the United States, Italy and Spain provided acute and convalescent COVID-19 samples.

How the authors handled the data: Estimated nucleated cell counts came from reference gene primer amplification. Using immunoSEQ multiplex PCR, the repertoire was profiled, and TCRdb retains in-frame clones only, with some absent. That table furnishes V, J and clone size, whereas the DNA furnished D and trimming. The data show approximately 25,000 clones, approximately 72% seen once. The CDR3 runs to 14 residues. V was pared by 4 bases and J by 3 bases, with 5 bases of the junction left unmatched. The germline gives CDR1 SNHLY, CDR2 FYNNEI. Sequencing was performed on peripheral blood. The TCR originated in a woman over 75 with acute or convalescent COVID-19. This chain connects TRBV2 to TRBJ2-7, with 8 bases fitting TRBD2. CDR3 loop: CASSVSRGGYEQYF. DNA of the CDR3: TGTGCCAGCAGTGTCTCCCGGGGGGGCTACGAGCAGTACTTC.